One and the same sample provided the 17 T cell receptor beta chains below, sequenced in a study of CD8 T cells in ankylosing spondylitis. TCRdb re-called the 5' RACE reads with MiXCR, one entry per CDR3 protein. The sample has approximately 540,000 distinct CDR3 sequences, about 13% seen once. General study results and limits: A TCR beta motif of about eight highly homologous variants seemed to mark ankylosing spondylitis blood.

No antigen has been assigned to these receptors. Sequencing was done on a sample of blood, either unsorted or a sorted T cell fraction (not recorded which). Receptors were obtained from a male donor with ankylosing spondylitis.

This clonotype came up many times. This chain joins TRBV7-2 and TRBJ2-1; D remains unclear. CDR3 length equals 14 residues. V was trimmed by 2 bases and J by 9 bases, leaving 14 bases between them. Germline lookup yields CDR1 SGHTA and CDR2 FQGNSA. The CDR3 DNA sequence: TGTGCCAGCAGCTTACTCATCTCTGAGTTTGAGCAGTTCTTC. This codes for CASSLLISEFEQFF.

This clonotype came up a few times. The rearrangement links TRBV11-1 to TRBJ2-2; 10 nucleotides line up with TRBD2. V was pared by 5 bases and J by 1 base, with 19 bases of the junction left unmatched. The CDR3 sequence is 21 residues long. CDR1 SGHAT and CDR2 FQDESV come from the germline V gene (reference sequence). CDR3 sequence: CASSRKNKRFGLAENTGELFF. The CDR3 region has the DNA TGTGCCAGCAGCCGTAAAAATAAAAGGTTCGGACTAGCGGAGAACACCGGGGAGCTGTTTTTT.

As concerns this clonotype: Sequence at one end of the junction differs from germline and may be a read error. The chain combines TRBV12-3 or TRBV12-4 with TRBJ2-1; 8 bases are shared with TRBD2. This CDR3 is built from 18 residues. The CDR3 is CAISSSGGERTTYNEQFF. The CDR3 DNA reads as TGTGCCATCAGTTCCAGCGGGGGTGAACGGACAACCTACAATGAGCAGTTCTTC.

This clonotype was seen a handful of times. The chain is built from TRBV20-1 and TRBJ2-1, with TRBD2 identical over 9 bases. Trimming removed 5 bases from V and 6 bases from J; junction bases left unmatched: 8. Germline assignment: CDR1 DFQATT and CDR2 SNEGSKA (reference sequence). This CDR3 comprises 14 residues. This chain's CDR3 is CSAPREGPGNEQFF. For the CDR3, the DNA is TGCAGTGCTCCGCGGGAGGGACCGGGCAATGAGCAGTTCTTC.

This clonotype has more than one count but fewer than ten. This chain connects TRBV4-2 to TRBJ2-3, with 7 bases fitting TRBD2. V lost 4 bases and J lost 2; bases outside the gene matches: 9. This CDR3 region has 16 residues. Germline CDR1 reads LGHNA; CDR2 reads YNFKEQ. The CDR3 loop reads CASSRASSGSTDTQYF. The CDR3, as DNA: TGTGCCAGCAGCCGGGCGAGTAGCGGGTCCACAGATACGCAGTATTTT.

This clonotype occurred many times. The J gene is TRBJ2-1, the V gene TRBV4-1, with 8 bases matching TRBD2. With 4 bases clipped from V and 0 bases from J, the junction kept 8 bases outside the gene matches. CDR1 and CDR2 (germline): MGHRA, YSYEKL. The CDR3 length is 17 residues. CDR3 DNA sequence: TGCGCCAGCAGCCGAGCGGGACTAGTTTACTCCTACAATGAGCAGTTCTTC. Amino acid sequence: CASSRAGLVYSYNEQFF.

A few counts support this clonotype. The chain carries TRBV29-1 and TRBJ2-3; D not certain. V was clipped by 0 bases and J by 5 bases, with 3 bases between them. The germline V gene encodes CDR1 SQVTM and CDR2 ANQGSEA. This CDR3 spans 11 amino acids. Here the CDR3 DNA reads TGCAGCGTTGAAGAAAAAGATACGCAGTATTTT. Translated: CSVEEKDTQYF.

V and J are TRBV4-2 and TRBJ2-2; TRBD2 is a possible D gene (6 bases). The CDR3 totals 15 residues. Trimming cost V 1 base and J 4 bases, with 10 bases left between them. Germline CDR1 and CDR2: LGHNA and YNFKEQ. The CDR3: CASSQGLVSTGELFF. CDR3 nucleotides: TGTGCCAGCAGCCAAGGACTAGTTTCCACCGGGGAGCTGTTTTTT.

A few counts support this clonotype. The chain is built from TRBV7-9 and TRBJ2-2; no firm D call. CDR1 is SEHNR, CDR2 FQNEAQ, per germline (reference sequence). Between the trimmed V and J ends, which lost 4 bases and 2 bases, there was a span of 8 bases. The CDR3 is 14 amino acids. The CDR3 DNA reads TGTGCCAGCAGCTCGAAGGGCAACACCGGGGAGCTGTTTTTT. Protein sequence: CASSSKGNTGELFF.

The chain uses TRBV7-7 and TRBJ2-1, with no clear D. Germline V gene lookup returns CDR1 SSHAT and CDR2 FNYEAQ (reference sequence). Trimming left V 2 bases short and J 1 base short, with 6 bases between. CDR3 length equals 14 residues. The DNA of the CDR3 is TGTGCCAGCAGCTTATCCAGGTCCTACAATGAGCAGTTCTTC. Encoded protein: CASSLSRSYNEQFF.

The V call is TRBV20-1, the J call TRBJ2-3; D could derive from TRBD1 or TRBD2 (5 bases each). CDR1 is DFQATT and CDR2 is SNEGSKA in the germline V gene (reference sequence). CDR3 length: 14 residues. CDR3 in amino acids: CGGTGRRVSDTQYF. CDR3 nucleotides: TGCGGTGGAACGGGACGTAGGGTATCAGATACGCAGTATTTT.

This clonotype has only a few counts. The chain links TRBV5-1 to TRBJ2-1, with 12 bases matching TRBD2. Germline-derived CDR1 and CDR2 are SGHRS and YFSETQ. Germline trimming cut 4 bases from V and 7 bases from J; bases unmatched to any gene: 9. The CDR3 spans 16 residues. CDR3 nucleotide sequence: TGCGCCAGCAGCCTAGCGGGAGGGCCCCCGGGGAATGAGCAGTTCTTC. Its protein is CASSLAGGPPGNEQFF.

The V and J genes are TRBV29-1 and TRBJ2-7; tentatively, D is TRBD2 (5 bases). Trimming shortened V by 4 bases and J by 6 bases, and 19 bases separated the two germline ends. Germline CDR1 SQVTM, CDR2 ANQGSEA. The CDR3 sequence is 14 residues long. The CDR3 nucleotides read TGCAGCGTTGCCCTTGAGGGATGGGATGGCGAGCAGTACTTC. It translates to CSVALEGWDGEQYF.

This clonotype appeared a few times. This sequence joins TRBV20-1 and TRBJ1-1; the match to TRBD1 covers 9 bases. This CDR3 has 13 amino acids. Germline CDR1 reads DFQATT; CDR2 reads SNEGSKA (reference sequence). Germline trimming cut 5 bases from V and 6 bases from J; bases unmatched to any gene: 7. In DNA, the CDR3 is TGCAGTGCTCCAGGGACAGGGCGGGCTGAAGCTTTCTTT. Its protein product is CSAPGTGRAEAFF.

The chain joins TRBV6-1 to TRBJ2-6, with a possible D match to TRBD1 (6 bases). CDR1 and CDR2 (germline): MNHNS, SASEGT. V lost 7 bases to trimming and J lost 2 bases, with 9 bases between them. The CDR3 covers 14 residues. CDR3 DNA sequence: TGTGCCAGCAAAGGGGGAGCTGGGGCCAACGTCCTGACTTTC. This codes for CASKGGAGANVLTF.

The rearrangement uses TRBV20-1 and TRBJ1-1; D is uncertain. The germline V gene encodes CDR1 DFQATT and CDR2 SNEGSKA (reference sequence). This CDR3 is built from 15 residues. V gave up 2 bases and J gave up 4 bases, with 17 bases separating them. In nucleotides, the CDR3 is TGCAGTGCTAGACCAATGGACTCCGCAGGCACTGAAGCTTTCTTT. Protein product: CSARPMDSAGTEAFF.

This clonotype was observed a single time. This chain joins TRBV5-6 and TRBJ1-6, with D hard to call. In germline, CDR1 is SGHDT, CDR2 YYEEEE. The CDR3 covers 15 residues. Trimming removed 0 bases at V and 10 bases at J, with 14 bases between. CDR3 nucleotide sequence: TGTGCCAGCAGCTTGGCGGGCCGGGCCGGGTCACCCCTCCACTTT. It encodes CASSLAGRAGSPLHF.